Below are 19 T cell receptor beta chains sequenced from a single sample in a study of Ad26.COV2.S vaccination and SARS-CoV-2 variants. The method was immunoSEQ multiplex PCR; TCRdb's version includes in-frame clones alone and lacks a portion of them. Of some 410,000 clones in the sample, about nine tenths were seen once. Treatment indicated: around 19 received Ad26.COV2.S at low or high dose, single or two shots; several received placebo; per-sample allocation not given. Sampling was performed 63 days after the first vaccine or placebo injection. This material consisted of peripheral blood, taken in a trial of Ad26.COV2.S vaccine versus placebo. The receptors shown here come from a person aged 18-65 years who received the Ad26.COV2.S COVID-19 vaccine or a placebo.

This rearrangement joins TRBV15 to TRBJ2-2; 7 bases map to TRBD1. V was pared by 5 bases and J by 8 bases, with 8 bases of the junction left unmatched. CDR1 and CDR2 (germline): LNHNV, YYDKDF (reference sequence). CDR3 size: 14 residues. DNA for the CDR3: TGTGCCACCAGCGTACGACTGACAGGGGGGGAGCTGTTTTTT. It translates to CATSVRLTGGELFF.

The chain couples TRBV15 to TRBJ2-1; 8 positions match TRBD2. The CDR3 extends over 15 amino acids. Germline V gives CDR1 LNHNV, CDR2 YYDKDF (reference sequence). V was clipped by 3 bases and J by 4 bases; unmatched bases: 5. The CDR3, as DNA: TGTGCCACCAGCAGTCGAGCGGGGGCTTACAATGAGCAGTTCTTC. The encoded protein is CATSSRAGAYNEQFF.

The rearrangement links TRBV9 to TRBJ1-3, with no clear D. This CDR3 is 15 amino acids long. The germline V and J ends were trimmed by 0 bases and 4 bases, with 11 bases remaining between them. Germline loops: CDR1 SGDLS, CDR2 YYNGEE. The DNA of the CDR3 is TGTGCCAGCAGCGTAGGGGCAGAGGGAGGAAACACCATATATTTT. Protein product: CASSVGAEGGNTIYF.

The chain carries TRBV29-1 and TRBJ2-2; the D is unclear. The germline V and J ends were trimmed by 4 bases and 3 bases, with 12 bases remaining between them. This CDR3 has 14 residues. Per germline, CDR1 SQVTM and CDR2 ANQGSEA. The CDR3, as DNA: TGCAGCGTTGTTGAGGTGGCATACACCGGGGAGCTGTTTTTT. It is translated as CSVVEVAYTGELFF.

This rearrangement joins TRBV7-9 to TRBJ1-2; 7 nucleotides match TRBD1. Germline V gene sequence: CDR1 SEHNR, CDR2 FQNEAQ (reference sequence). After removal of 5 bases from V and 3 bases from J, the junction contained 6 bases not matched to a gene. CDR3 length: 14 amino acids. This CDR3 is CASSQGQIHYGYTF. CDR3 DNA sequence: TGTGCCAGCAGCCAGGGACAGATTCACTATGGCTACACCTTC.

The gene calls are TRBV5-1 and TRBJ2-7; 7 bases fit TRBD1. Germline CDR1 SGHRS, CDR2 YFSETQ. V shed 0 bases, J shed 3 bases, and the junction held 9 bases outside the gene matches. This CDR3 spans 16 amino acids. The CDR3 DNA sequence: TGCGCCAGCAGCTTGGACATAACGACAGGGATCTACGAGCAGTACTTC. It is translated as CASSLDITTGIYEQYF.

The rearrangement links TRBV2 to TRBJ1-5; D possibly corresponds to TRBD1 (6 bases). Trimming pared 6 bases from V and 0 bases from J, leaving 33 bases between. There are 22 residues in the CDR3. The germline gives CDR1 SNHLY, CDR2 FYNNEI. CDR3 amino acids: CASSELPRGGRWLADSNQPQHF. The CDR3 DNA reads TGTGCCAGCAGCGAACTCCCTCGGGGGGGGCGATGGCTGGCCGATAGCAATCAGCCCCAGCATTTT.

The genes are TRBV30 and TRBJ2-3; D is possibly TRBD2 (5 bases). Looked up from germline, CDR1 is GTSNPN and CDR2 is SVGIG (reference sequence). The CDR3 sequence is 16 residues long. V lost 2 bases, J lost 1 base, and 16 bases lay in between. The CDR3 DNA is TGTGCCTGGAGTACCGGGATTACATTCCGCACAGATACGCAGTATTTT. This sequence encodes CAWSTGITFRTDTQYF. Variable domain in full (rest from reference TRBV30 and TRBJ2-3): SQTIHQWPATLVQPVGSPLSLECTVEGTSNPNLYWYRQAAGRGLQLLFYSVGIGQISSEVPQNLSASRPQDRQFILSSKKLLLSDSGFYLCAWSTGITFRTDTQYFGPGTRLTVL.

This rearrangement joins TRBV27 to TRBJ1-6; possibly TRBD1 for D (6 bases). Trimming stripped 8 bases from V and 10 bases from J, with 18 bases between. There are 14 residues in the CDR3. The germline V gene encodes CDR1 MNHEY and CDR2 SMNVEV (reference sequence). In DNA, the CDR3 is TGTGCCAGCTCCCCGGCAGGGGAATCATCACCCCTCCACTTT. As protein: CASSPAGESSPLHF.

V usage is TRBV7-8 and J usage is TRBJ1-5; 8 positions match TRBD1. The CDR3 is 16 residues long. The ends lost 0 bases at V and 3 bases at J; junction bases unmatched: 4. Germline CDR1 reads SGHVS; CDR2 reads FQNEAQ. The CDR3 is CASSLADRALNQPQHF. The CDR3 DNA follows: TGTGCCAGCAGCTTAGCGGACAGGGCGCTCAATCAGCCCCAGCATTTT.

This sequence joins TRBV6-2 or TRBV6-3 and TRBJ2-7; TRBD1 agrees at 7 bases. CDR1 MNHEY and CDR2 SVGEGT come from the germline V gene. This CDR3 region has 15 residues. Unmatched junction bases numbered 9, after V lost 2 bases and J lost 5 bases. The CDR3 DNA is TGTGCCAGCAGTTACGACAGGGTAGATTCCCACGAGCAGTACTTC. The encoded protein is CASSYDRVDSHEQYF.

V gene TRBV20-1 combines with J gene TRBJ1-3; D perhaps matches TRBD1 (5 bases). Germline V gives CDR1 DFQATT, CDR2 SNEGSKA (reference sequence). CDR3 length equals 15 residues. Trimming took off 3 bases at V and 0 bases at J, with 12 bases between the two ends. CDR3 loop: CSASSGGSSGNTIYF. Here the CDR3 DNA reads TGCAGTGCTAGTTCCGGGGGGAGCTCTGGAAACACCATATATTTT.

This clone came up once. The rearrangement joins TRBV6-5 to TRBJ1-2, with 8 bases lining up with TRBD1. Germline trimming cut 6 bases from V and 6 bases from J; bases unmatched to any gene: 12. Germline values: CDR1 MNHEY, CDR2 SVGAGI. The CDR3 has 15 amino acids. CDR3 loop: CASSRRGRGQDGYTF. The CDR3 bases are TGTGCCAGCAGCCGCCGAGGCAGGGGGCAAGATGGCTACACCTTC.

The chain combines TRBV6-5 with TRBJ1-2; 9 positions match TRBD1. V lost 7 bases, J lost 6 bases, and 9 bases stayed unmatched. The CDR3 extends over 14 amino acids. Germline V CDR1 and CDR2: MNHEY, SVGAGI. CDR3 nucleotide sequence: TGTGCCAGCACCCCGGGACAGGGATTTCATGGCTACACCTTC. It translates to CASTPGQGFHGYTF.

The rearrangement links TRBV6-2 or TRBV6-3 to TRBJ1-3; possibly TRBD1 for D (5 bases). The CDR3 extends over 15 amino acids. Germline CDR1 MNHEY, CDR2 SVGEGT. The V end lost 4 bases, the J end lost 0 bases, and 10 bases lay between the germline ends. In DNA form, the CDR3 reads TGTGCCAGCAGTTTTGACAGCCGCTCTGGAAACACCATATATTTT. Encoded protein: CASSFDSRSGNTIYF.

V is TRBV6-5 and J is TRBJ2-2, with TRBD1 matching over 8 bases. This CDR3 has 15 residues. Germline trimming cut 7 bases from V and 4 bases from J; bases unmatched to any gene: 8. CDR1 and CDR2 (germline): MNHEY, SVGAGI. CDR3 nucleotide sequence: TGTGCCAGCAACGACAGGGGAAGAGCCACCGGGGAGCTGTTTTTT. This sequence encodes CASNDRGRATGELFF.

The chain joins TRBV5-5 to TRBJ2-5; D is possibly TRBD1 (7 bases). V lost 4 bases to trimming and J lost 5 bases, with 18 bases between them. Per the germline V gene, CDR1 is SGHKS and CDR2 is YYEKEE (reference sequence). The CDR3 is 15 residues long. The CDR3 is CASSPPRGASETQYF. CDR3 nucleotides: TGTGCCAGCAGCCCGCCCAGGGGGGCCTCGGAGACCCAGTACTTC.

The rearrangement joins TRBV18 to TRBJ1-1, with D maybe TRBD1 (6 bases). Per germline, CDR1 KGHSH and CDR2 LQKENI. V was clipped by 4 bases and J by 1 base, with 13 bases between them. This CDR3 is built from 15 residues. DNA of the CDR3: TGTGCCAGCTCACTTGGTCAGGGGCGGAACACTGAAGCTTTCTTT. This translates into CASSLGQGRNTEAFF. Drawing the rest from reference TRBV18 and TRBJ1-1, the complete variable domain is NAGVMQNPRHLVRRRGQEARLRCSPMKGHSHVYWYRQLPEEGLKFMVYLQKENIIDESGMPKERFSAEFPKEGPSILRIQQVVRGDSAAYFCASSLGQGRNTEAFFGQGTRLTVV.

This clone was detected once. The rearrangement links TRBV29-1 to TRBJ1-3; no clear D. This CDR3 region has 15 residues. Trimming took 4 bases from V and 8 from J, leaving 21 bases between them. The V gene's germline CDR1 is SQVTM and CDR2 ANQGSEA. The CDR3 spells CSVAARGLRSDTIYF. CDR3 DNA: TGCAGCGTTGCAGCCCGGGGTTTGCGCTCGGACACCATATATTTT.